This T cell receptor (beta chain) was retrieved from a study of T cells in narcolepsy. The repertoire was sequenced with immunoSEQ multiplex PCR; TCRdb's copy has only in-frame clones and lacks some. The data show about 33,000 clones, roughly 88% seen once. Per germline, CDR1 GTSNPN and CDR2 SVGIG (reference sequence). This CDR3 is 17 amino acids long. Deletions cut 4 bases from V and 4 bases from J, with 20 bases between. The chain couples TRBV30 to TRBJ2-6, with D unclear. Sequenced input: CD45RA- memory CD4+ T cells from PBMCs. The TCR was taken from a human donor with narcolepsy. In nucleotides, the CDR3 is TGTGCCTGGATTGAGTCGCTTTCAATGTCGGGGGCCAACGTCCTGACTTTC. It encodes CAWIESLSMSGANVLTF.